This T cell receptor beta chain was identified in a study of siplizumab effects on memory and regulatory T cells (dated by TCRdb to between 2017 and 2020). With regard to the full study: The study examined how the anti-CD2 antibody siplizumab affects alloreactive T-cell subsets in allogeneic mixed lymphocyte reactions built from human PBMCs. Results the study describes overall, beyond this receptor: Siplizumab significantly lowered the cumulative frequency of alloreactive sequences that could be traced to unstimulated CD4+ memory T cells. Compared with memory T cells, unstimulated naive T cells appeared more diverse, and naive cells seemed to make a substantial contribution to the alloresponse. Roughly 80-97% of proliferating CD4+ or CD8+ clones could not be assigned a naive or memory phenotype. Sequences below about 10^-5 frequency were poorly captured, so only a minor fraction of alloreactive clones could be mapped to unstimulated subsets. Whether proliferating Tregs from siplizumab cultures were suppressive was not functionally confirmed. Among mappable alloreactive CD4+ clones, an average Treg-derived fraction of about 70% was observed with siplizumab, compared with roughly 25% in control reactions.

CDR1 and CDR2 (SNHLY, FYNNEI) derive from the germline V gene. Including the terminal cysteine and phenylalanine, the CDR3 comprises 11 residues. The retained sequence is limited to the CDR3, 33 bases, with the frame set at the first base. Deletion took 7 bases off V and 7 bases off J, with a span of 5 bases between the germline ends. A word on this clone: What antigen it recognizes has not been identified. No qualities accompany the bases; no much larger clone lies one base away.

The library relied on the immunoSEQ multiplex PCR assay. The deep sequencing platform assayed approximately 10^5 TCR templates per sample. Genomic DNA extracted from sorted T cells was the material used for TCRbeta CDR3 sequencing. In the source study's methods: Clonal analysis of TCRbeta CDR3 data was done in the R programming language. Alloreactive CD4+ and CD8+ clones were identified by comparing unstimulated samples to CFSE-low samples taken after the reaction. Regulatory or non-regulatory origin of alloreactive CD4+ clones was assigned by matching sequences to the sorted unstimulated Treg and non-Treg repertoires. The immuneACCESS repertoire file appears here via TCRdb, limited to in-frame rearrangements. These files lack a portion of the clones; in checked studies, under half of the deficit traces to unresolved V genes, and the cause of the others is not known. For V, J and clone size, that table is used; D and trimming come from the DNA. In this sample the table shows around 94,000 clones, more than 85% of which occur a single time. Jointly, the top ten make up approximately 1.2% of the sample.

Sorted unstimulated T cells and proliferating T cells recovered from mixed lymphocyte reactions were subjected to TCRbeta CDR3 sequencing. Fresh whole blood from around eleven HLA-typed healthy donors served as the source for isolating PBMCs. The specimen was CD4+ T cells sorted from blood. This receptor was identified in a human donor in good health. The sequence is built from TRBV2 and TRBJ1-6; there is no confident call for the D gene. CDR3 region: CASNGNSPLHF. The nucleotides read TGTGCCAGCAACGGGAATTCACCCCTCCACTTT.